Shown below are 9 T cell receptor beta chains from a single sample sequenced in a study of a mutant IDH1 vaccine in newly diagnosed glioma. As to time point: baseline, week 1 (first vaccination visit). Documented treatment: pre-vaccination baseline after standard-of-care therapy. The protocol was immunoSEQ multiplex PCR, while the TCRdb copy is restricted to in-frame clones and leaves out a portion. The sample comprises some 56,000 clones, about 91% of which are singletons, and roughly 2.5% rests with the top ten. Source: PBMCs, taken from a glioma patient treated with radiotherapy, temozolomide or both. The receptors shown here come from a man aged 45-65 years with glioma.

The V and J genes are TRBV4-2 and TRBJ2-5, with 7 bases matching TRBD2. CDR1 is LGHNA, CDR2 YNFKEQ, per germline. CDR3 size: 16 residues. V lost 1 base to trimming and J lost 4 bases; unmatched junction nucleotides: 9. The CDR3 DNA reads TGTGCCAGCAGCCAAGGGGGAGCAGGGAGGGGAGAGACCCAGTACTTC. This encodes CASSQGGAGRGETQYF.

The rearrangement joins TRBV27 to TRBJ2-2, with D possibly being TRBD1 or TRBD2 (5 bases each). This CDR3 is 14 amino acids long. Trimming cost V 3 bases and J 4 bases, with 9 bases left between them. Germline assignment: CDR1 MNHEY and CDR2 SMNVEV (reference sequence). The CDR3 nucleotides are TGTGCCAGCAGTTTGTTGGGGACCACCGGGGAGCTGTTTTTT. Translating it yields CASSLLGTTGELFF.

This chain uses TRBV19 with TRBJ1-5, with D hard to call. The germline CDR1 and CDR2 sequences are LNHDA and SQIVND (reference sequence). The CDR3 is 12 amino acids. The ends were cut back, 8 bases at V and 0 bases at J, with 5 bases in the middle. In DNA, the CDR3 is TGTGCCAGTGGCCTTAGCAATCAGCCCCAGCATTTT. Translation gives CASGLSNQPQHF.

This rearrangement joins TRBV29-1 to TRBJ2-7, with D tentatively TRBD2 (5 bases). The CDR3 is made up of 12 amino acids. Germline V gene sequence: CDR1 SQVTM, CDR2 ANQGSEA. The CDR3 spells CWRVGNGYEQYF. CDR3 in DNA: TGCTGGCGGGTTGGCAACGGATACGAGCAGTACTTC.

The gene calls are TRBV7-9 and TRBJ2-3, with no clear D. CDR1 is SEHNR and CDR2 is FQNEAQ in the germline V gene (reference sequence). The V and J ends lost 5 bases and 0 bases respectively, with 15 bases between them. The CDR3 consists of 16 residues. CDR3 bases: TGTGCCAGCAGCGCCCTGGGTCGAAGTAGCACAGATACGCAGTATTTT. This translates into CASSALGRSSTDTQYF.

The gene calls are TRBV19 and TRBJ2-4, with D perhaps TRBD2 (6 bases). V lost 1 base and J lost 0, with 10 bases in between. In germline, CDR1 is LNHDA, CDR2 SQIVND (reference sequence). The length of the CDR3 is 16 residues. CDR3 protein: CASSIVPGLAKNIQYF. The CDR3 coding sequence is TGTGCCAGTAGTATAGTTCCGGGACTAGCCAAAAACATTCAGTACTTC.

The genes are TRBV5-4 and TRBJ2-7; TRBD1 matches at 7 bases. The CDR3 covers 15 residues. Per the germline V gene, CDR1 is SGHNT and CDR2 is YYREEE (reference sequence). Unmatched junction bases numbered 9, after V lost 0 bases and J lost 6 bases. This CDR3 is CASSLGGTVSGEQYF. The CDR3 DNA follows: TGTGCCAGCAGCTTGGGGGGGACAGTTTCGGGCGAGCAGTACTTC.

This chain uses TRBV10-3 with TRBJ2-7; TRBD2 might be the D (6 bases). Trimming pared 6 bases from V and 3 bases from J, leaving 15 bases between. This CDR3 has 14 amino acids. Germline V lookup: CDR1 ENHRY, CDR2 SYGVKD. CDR3 loop: CAIRIGLHVYEQYF. DNA for the CDR3: TGTGCCATCAGAATCGGACTACATGTCTACGAGCAGTACTTC.

The rearrangement joins TRBV5-1 to TRBJ1-1; D is uncertain. The CDR3 covers 14 residues. Germline V gene sequence: CDR1 SGHRS, CDR2 YFSETQ. Between the trimmed V and J ends, which lost 3 bases and 2 bases, there was a span of 11 bases. The DNA of the CDR3 is TGCGCCAGCAGCTCACCTGGGATAAACACTGAAGCTTTCTTT. Protein: CASSSPGINTEAFF. The full variable domain, completed using reference TRBV5-1 and TRBJ1-1, is KAGVTQTPRYLIKTRGQQVTLSCSPISGHRSVSWYQQTPGQGLQFLFEYFSETQRNKGNFPGRFSGRQFSNSRSEMNVSTLELGDSALYLCASSSPGINTEAFFGQGTRLTVV.